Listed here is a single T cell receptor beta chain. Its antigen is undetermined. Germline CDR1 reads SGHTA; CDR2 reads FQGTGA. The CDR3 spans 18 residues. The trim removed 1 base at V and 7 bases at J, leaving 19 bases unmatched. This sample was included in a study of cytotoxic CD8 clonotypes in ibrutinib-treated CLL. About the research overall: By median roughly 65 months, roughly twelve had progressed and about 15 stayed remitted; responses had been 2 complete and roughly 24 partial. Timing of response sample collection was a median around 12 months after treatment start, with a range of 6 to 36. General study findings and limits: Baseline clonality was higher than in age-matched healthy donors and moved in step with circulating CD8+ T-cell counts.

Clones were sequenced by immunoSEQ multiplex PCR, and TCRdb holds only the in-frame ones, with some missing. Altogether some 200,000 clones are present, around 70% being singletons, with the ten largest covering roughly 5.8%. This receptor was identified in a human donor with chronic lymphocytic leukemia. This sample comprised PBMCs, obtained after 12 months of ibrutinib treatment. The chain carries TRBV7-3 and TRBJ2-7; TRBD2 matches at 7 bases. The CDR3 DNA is TGTGCCAGCAGCTTAAATTCTCTGCGCGCAGCCGGCGGGGGTGAGCAGTACTTC. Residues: CASSLNSLRAAGGGEQYF.